This T cell receptor beta chain was obtained from a study of spatial heterogeneity in lung cancer (dated by TCRdb to about 2019). In terms of the full investigation: Beta-chain transcripts were consistently detected in greater numbers than alpha-chain transcripts, which likely reflects a higher abundance of beta-chain transcripts. In non-small cell lung cancer, the study quantitatively compared TCR alpha and beta repertoires across several tumor regions, matched nontumor lung, and blood. In the raw uncorrected reads, each unique combination of TCR and UMI appeared more than ten times on average. The study linked features of the TCR repertoire to counts of nonsynonymous mutations, which were determined by whole-exome sequencing of tumor tissue. In tumor regions, TCR transcript counts showed a strong correlation with a T cell transcriptional module score derived from matched bulk RNA-seq. At surgery, both alpha and beta chains were TCR-sequenced in some 220 tumor regions, 64 matched nontumor lung samples and around 50 PBMC samples.

The CDR3 covers 12 residues, taking in both the cysteine and the phenylalanine. Only the CDR3 DNA is retained, 36 bases long and in frame from the first base. At the junction V is shortened by 5 bases and J by 8 bases, with 11 bases in between. CDR1 and CDR2 were assigned from the germline V gene as SGHTA and FQGNSA. Libraries were built with 5' RACE. These reads were obtained on a NextSeq 500. The TCR library protocol attached a unique molecular identifier to each TCR cDNA molecule to allow correction of PCR and sequencing errors. The authors' pipeline ran thus. TCR identification, UMI-based error correction and CDR3 extraction were all carried out with Decombinator tools. Expanded TCRs were defined as those above a frequency of 2 per 1,000, corresponding to the top 1% of the tumor frequency distribution. Expanded tumor TCRs were classed as regional if statistically deemed absent (corrected P<0.05) from at least one tumor region, otherwise ubiquitous. Renyi diversity was calculated using the R vegan package after each repertoire was subsampled 100 times to 5,000 TCRs. CDR3 similarity networks were built from amino acid triplet string-kernel similarity, with CDR3s being connected when pairwise similarity was above 0.82. TCRdb redid the processing of the public reads, applying fastp at Q25 and MiXCR, and retained in-frame beta chains. Identical CDR3 protein sequences are pooled into one entry, listed with their most common genes and DNA. The V and J calls and clone size come from TCRdb's table, not from the authors' own analysis. This sample lists roughly 3,800 distinct CDR3 sequences; around 4.6% were detected once. In total, the top ten clones hold 32% of the sample.

Reading the label with the study, this specimen's time point is: sample taken at primary tumor resection. Samples were obtained from roughly 72 patients with early-stage, untreated non-small cell lung cancer from the lung TRACERx cohort. For TCR sequencing, whole RNA was extracted from tumor and nontumor lung tissue, or from cryopreserved PBMC samples, and no cell sorting was done. A patient was chosen for TCR sequencing only when enough RNA was available from at least two tumor regions. A lung pathologist reviewed the tumor and adjacent nontumor lung specimens before the specimens were selected. On the study overall, not on this receptor specifically: Additional single-cell paired TCR alpha and beta sequencing was considered necessary to confirm, at a functional level, the hypothesis that regional TCRs recognize regional mutations. Estimated TCR-seq coverage of tumor T cells was only around 7% for alpha chains and 13% for beta chains. Counts of ubiquitous and regional expanded TCRs correlated with counts of ubiquitous and regional nonsynonymous mutations, respectively. The tumor nonsynonymous mutation count correlated with the number of expanded alpha and beta TCRs within the tumor.

Compared with the rest of its sample, this clonotype is medium-sized (0.01 to 0.1%). Its cognate antigen has yet to be identified. One base away there is no much larger clone; base qualities are not given. The chain is made from TRBV7-2 and TRBJ2-3; the D segment cannot be called with confidence. The sequence came from a female donor with early-stage non-small cell lung cancer. The sequences come from lung tumor tissue, collected at surgery. In nucleotides, the sequence is TGTGCCAGCAGCCCCCGGGTGGGTACGCAGTATTTT. The resulting protein is CASSPRVGTQYF.